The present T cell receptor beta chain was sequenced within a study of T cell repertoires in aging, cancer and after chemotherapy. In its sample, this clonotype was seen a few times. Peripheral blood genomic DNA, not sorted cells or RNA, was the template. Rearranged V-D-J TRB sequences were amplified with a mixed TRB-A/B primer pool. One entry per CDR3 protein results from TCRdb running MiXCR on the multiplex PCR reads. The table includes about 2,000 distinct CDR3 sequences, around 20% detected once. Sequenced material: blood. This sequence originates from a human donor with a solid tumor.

The CDR3 DNA is TGCAGTGGGGCCCCCTCCTACAATGAGCAGTTCTTC. Amino acids: CSGAPSYNEQFF. The chain employs TRBV20-1 and TRBJ2-1, with D uncertain. The germline gives CDR1 DFQATT, CDR2 SNEGSKA (reference sequence). This CDR3 comprises 12 residues. Trimming took off 7 bases at V and 0 bases at J, with 7 bases between the two ends.